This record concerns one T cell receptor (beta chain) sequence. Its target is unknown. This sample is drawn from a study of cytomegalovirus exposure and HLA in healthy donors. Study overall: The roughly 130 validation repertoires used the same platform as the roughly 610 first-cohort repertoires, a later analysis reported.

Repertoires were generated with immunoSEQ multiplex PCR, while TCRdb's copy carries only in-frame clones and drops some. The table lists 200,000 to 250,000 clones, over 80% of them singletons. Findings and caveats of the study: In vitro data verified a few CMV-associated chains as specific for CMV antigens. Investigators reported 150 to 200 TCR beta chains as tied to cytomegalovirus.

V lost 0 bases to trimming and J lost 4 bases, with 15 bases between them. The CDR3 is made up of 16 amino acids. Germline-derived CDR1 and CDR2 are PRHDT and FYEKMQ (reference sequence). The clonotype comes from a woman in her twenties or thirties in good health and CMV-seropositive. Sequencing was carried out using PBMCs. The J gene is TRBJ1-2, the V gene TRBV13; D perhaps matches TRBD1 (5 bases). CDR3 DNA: TGTGCCAGCAGCTTAGGACGTCCGCCGGGGGGCTATGGCTACACCTTC. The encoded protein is CASSLGRPPGGYGYTF.